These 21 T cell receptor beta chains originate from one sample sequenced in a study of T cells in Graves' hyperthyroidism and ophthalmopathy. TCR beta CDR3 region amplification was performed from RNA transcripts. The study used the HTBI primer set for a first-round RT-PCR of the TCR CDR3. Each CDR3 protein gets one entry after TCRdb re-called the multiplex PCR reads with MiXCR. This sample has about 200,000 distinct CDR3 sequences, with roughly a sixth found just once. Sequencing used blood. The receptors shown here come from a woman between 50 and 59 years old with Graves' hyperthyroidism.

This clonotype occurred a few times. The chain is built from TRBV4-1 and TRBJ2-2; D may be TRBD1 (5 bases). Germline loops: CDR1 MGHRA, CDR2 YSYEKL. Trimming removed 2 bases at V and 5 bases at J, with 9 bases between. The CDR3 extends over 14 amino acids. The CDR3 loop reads CASSQPQGTGELFF. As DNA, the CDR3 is TGCGCCAGCAGCCAACCGCAGGGAACCGGGGAGCTGTTTTTT.

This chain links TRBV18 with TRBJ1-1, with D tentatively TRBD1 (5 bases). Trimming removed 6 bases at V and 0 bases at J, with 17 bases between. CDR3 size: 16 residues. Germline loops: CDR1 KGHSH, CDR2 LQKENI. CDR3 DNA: TGTGCCAGCTCGCCGATATTCCAGGGTATGAACACTGAAGCTTTCTTT. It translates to CASSPIFQGMNTEAFF.

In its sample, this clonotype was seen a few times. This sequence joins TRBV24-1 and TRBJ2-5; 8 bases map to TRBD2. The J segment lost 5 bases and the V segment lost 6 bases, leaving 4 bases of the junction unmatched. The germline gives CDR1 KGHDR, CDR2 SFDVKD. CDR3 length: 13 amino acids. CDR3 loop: CATSSGSGETQYF. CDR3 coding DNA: TGTGCCACCAGTAGCGGGAGCGGGGAGACCCAGTACTTC.

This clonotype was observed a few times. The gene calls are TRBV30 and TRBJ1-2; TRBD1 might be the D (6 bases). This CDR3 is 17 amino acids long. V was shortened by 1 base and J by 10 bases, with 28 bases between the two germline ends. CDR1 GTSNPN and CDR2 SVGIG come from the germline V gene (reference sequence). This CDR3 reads CAWSGGLYRAVSGSYTF. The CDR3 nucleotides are TGTGCCTGGAGTGGGGGCCTTTACAGGGCCGTATCTGGCTCCTACACCTTC.

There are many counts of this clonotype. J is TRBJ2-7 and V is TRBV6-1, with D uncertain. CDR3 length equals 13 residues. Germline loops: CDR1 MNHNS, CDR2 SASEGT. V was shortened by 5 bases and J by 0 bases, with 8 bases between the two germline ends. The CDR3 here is CASSYGASYEQYF. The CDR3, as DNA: TGTGCCAGCAGTTACGGAGCCTCCTACGAGCAGTACTTC.

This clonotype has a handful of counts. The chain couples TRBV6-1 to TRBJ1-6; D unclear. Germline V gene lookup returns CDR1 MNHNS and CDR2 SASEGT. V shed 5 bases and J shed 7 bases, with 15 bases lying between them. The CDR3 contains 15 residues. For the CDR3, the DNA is TGTGCCAGCAGTTCAAGCCGGGCGGAGAATTCACCCCTCCACTTT. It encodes CASSSSRAENSPLHF.

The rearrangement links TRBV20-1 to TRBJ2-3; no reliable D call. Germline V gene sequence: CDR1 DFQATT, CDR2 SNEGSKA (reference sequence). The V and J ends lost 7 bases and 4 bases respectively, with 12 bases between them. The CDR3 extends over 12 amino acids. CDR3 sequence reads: CSVRTDADTQYF. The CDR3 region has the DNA TGCAGTGTTAGGACGGATGCAGATACGCAGTATTTT.

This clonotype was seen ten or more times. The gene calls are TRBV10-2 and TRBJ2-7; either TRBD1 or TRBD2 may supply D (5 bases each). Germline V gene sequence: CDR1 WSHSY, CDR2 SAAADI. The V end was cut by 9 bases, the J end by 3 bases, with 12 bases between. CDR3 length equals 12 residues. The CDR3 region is CASSGTSYEQYF. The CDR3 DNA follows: TGCGCCAGTTCCGGGACCAGCTACGAGCAGTACTTC.

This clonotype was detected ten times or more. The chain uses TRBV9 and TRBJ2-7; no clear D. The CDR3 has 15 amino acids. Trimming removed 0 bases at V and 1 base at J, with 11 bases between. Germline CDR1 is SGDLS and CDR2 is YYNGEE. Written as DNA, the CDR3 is TGTGCCAGCAGCGTAGAGCCAGTGGAGTCCTACGAGCAGTACTTC. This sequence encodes CASSVEPVESYEQYF.

The CDR3 region has the DNA TGTGCCAGCAGTTTAGGGGTTACGTCAGATACGCAGTATTTT. Protein: CASSLGVTSDTQYF. This chain links TRBV27 with TRBJ2-3, with D hard to call. V was clipped by 2 bases and J by 4 bases, with 10 bases between them. Germline values: CDR1 MNHEY, CDR2 SMNVEV (reference sequence). The length of the CDR3 is 14 residues.

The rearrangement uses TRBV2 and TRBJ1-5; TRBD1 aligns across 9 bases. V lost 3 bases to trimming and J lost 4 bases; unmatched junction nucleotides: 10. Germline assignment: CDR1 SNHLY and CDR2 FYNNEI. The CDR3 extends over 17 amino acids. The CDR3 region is CASSDLRGQGGNQPQHF. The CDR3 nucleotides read TGTGCCAGCAGTGACCTCAGGGGACAGGGAGGAAATCAGCCCCAGCATTTT.

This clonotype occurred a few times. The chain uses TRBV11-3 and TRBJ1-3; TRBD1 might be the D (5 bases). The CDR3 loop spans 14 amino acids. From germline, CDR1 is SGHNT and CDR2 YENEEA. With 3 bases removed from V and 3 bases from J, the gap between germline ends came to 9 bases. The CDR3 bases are TGTGCCAGCAGCTTCAGGGAAATTGGAAACACCATATATTTT. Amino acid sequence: CASSFREIGNTIYF.

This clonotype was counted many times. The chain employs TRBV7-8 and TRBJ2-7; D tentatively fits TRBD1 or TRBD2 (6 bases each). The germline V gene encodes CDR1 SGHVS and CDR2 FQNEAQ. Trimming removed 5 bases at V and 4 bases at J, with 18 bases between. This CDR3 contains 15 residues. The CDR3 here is CASSLQGTGAYEQYF. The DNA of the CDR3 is TGTGCCAGCAGCCTACAGGGCACGGGGGCTTACGAGCAGTACTTC.

CDR3 sequence reads: CASSQVSGTGTYGYTF. The CDR3 DNA sequence: TGCGCCAGCAGCCAAGTATCCGGGACAGGGACGTATGGCTACACCTTC. J is TRBJ1-2 and V is TRBV4-1, with TRBD1 matching 9 bases. The CDR3 contains 16 residues. V was clipped by 1 base and J by 5 bases; unmatched bases: 8. The germline gives CDR1 MGHRA, CDR2 YSYEKL.

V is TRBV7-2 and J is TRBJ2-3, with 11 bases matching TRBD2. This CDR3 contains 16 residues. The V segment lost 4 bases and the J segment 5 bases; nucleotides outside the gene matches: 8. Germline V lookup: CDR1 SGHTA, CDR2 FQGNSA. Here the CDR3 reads CASSSRLAGFGDTQYF. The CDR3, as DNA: TGTGCCAGCAGCTCCCGACTAGCGGGATTTGGAGATACGCAGTATTTT. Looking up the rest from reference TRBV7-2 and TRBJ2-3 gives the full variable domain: GAGVSQSPSNKVTEKGKDVELRCDPISGHTALYWYRQSLGQGLEFLIYFQGNSAPDKSGLPSDRFSAERTGGSVSTLTIQRTQQEDSAVYLCASSSRLAGFGDTQYFGPGTRLTVL.

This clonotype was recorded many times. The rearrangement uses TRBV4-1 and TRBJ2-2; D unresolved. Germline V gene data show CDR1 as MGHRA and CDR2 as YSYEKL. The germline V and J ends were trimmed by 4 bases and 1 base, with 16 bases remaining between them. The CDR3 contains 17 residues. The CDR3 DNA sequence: TGCGCCAGCAGCCCCGGGCCCTTTCACGAGAACACCGGGGAGCTGTTTTTT. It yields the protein CASSPGPFHENTGELFF.

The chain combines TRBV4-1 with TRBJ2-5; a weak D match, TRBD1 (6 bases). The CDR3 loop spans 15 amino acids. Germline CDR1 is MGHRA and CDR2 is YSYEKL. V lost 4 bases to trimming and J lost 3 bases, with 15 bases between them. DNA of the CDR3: TGCGCCAGCAGCCCGGGGACACTGGGTGAAGAGACCCAGTACTTC. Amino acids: CASSPGTLGEETQYF.

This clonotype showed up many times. CDR3 nucleotides: TGCGCCAGCAGCTTGGGACTAGCGGGATCCCTCTCCTACAATGAGCAGTTCTTC. Amino acid sequence: CASSLGLAGSLSYNEQFF. The gene calls are TRBV5-1 and TRBJ2-1, with 11 bases fitting TRBD2. Germline assignment: CDR1 SGHRS and CDR2 YFSETQ. V lost 0 bases and J lost 0; bases outside the gene matches: 5. The length of the CDR3 is 18 residues.

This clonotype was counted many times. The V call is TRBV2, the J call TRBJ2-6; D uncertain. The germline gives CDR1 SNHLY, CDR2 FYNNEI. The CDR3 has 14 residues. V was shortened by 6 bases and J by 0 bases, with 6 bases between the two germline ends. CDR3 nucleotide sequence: TGTGCCAGCAGCAGGTACTCTGGGGCCAACGTCCTGACTTTC. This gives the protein CASSRYSGANVLTF.

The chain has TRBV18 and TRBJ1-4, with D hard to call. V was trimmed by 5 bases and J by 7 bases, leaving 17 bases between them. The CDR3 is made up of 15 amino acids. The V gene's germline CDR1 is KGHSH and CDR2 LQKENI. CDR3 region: CASSKSTSAVEKLFF. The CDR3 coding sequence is TGTGCCAGCTCAAAATCCACATCTGCAGTTGAAAAACTGTTTTTT.

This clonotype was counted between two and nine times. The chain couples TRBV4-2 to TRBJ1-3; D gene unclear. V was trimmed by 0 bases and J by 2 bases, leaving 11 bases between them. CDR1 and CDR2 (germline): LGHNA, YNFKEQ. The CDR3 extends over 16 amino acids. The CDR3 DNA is TGTGCCAGCAGCCAAGATCATGGCATCCCTGGAAACACCATATATTTT. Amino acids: CASSQDHGIPGNTIYF.